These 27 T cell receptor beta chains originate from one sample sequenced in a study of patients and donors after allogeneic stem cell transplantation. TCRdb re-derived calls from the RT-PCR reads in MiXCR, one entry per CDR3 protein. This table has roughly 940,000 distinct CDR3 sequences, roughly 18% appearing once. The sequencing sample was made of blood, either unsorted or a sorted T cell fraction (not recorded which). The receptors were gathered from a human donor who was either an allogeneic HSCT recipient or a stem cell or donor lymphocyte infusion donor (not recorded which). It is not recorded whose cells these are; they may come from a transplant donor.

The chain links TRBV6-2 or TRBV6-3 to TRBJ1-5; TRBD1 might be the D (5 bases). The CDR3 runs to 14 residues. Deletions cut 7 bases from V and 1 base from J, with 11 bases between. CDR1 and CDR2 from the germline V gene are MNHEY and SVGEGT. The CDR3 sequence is CASNRRVSNQPQHF. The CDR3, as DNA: TGTGCCAGCAATCGCAGGGTAAGCAATCAGCCCCAGCATTTT.

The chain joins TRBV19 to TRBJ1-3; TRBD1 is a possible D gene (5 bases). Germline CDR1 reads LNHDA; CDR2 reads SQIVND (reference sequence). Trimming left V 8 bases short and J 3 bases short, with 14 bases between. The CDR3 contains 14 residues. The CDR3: CASSEWGNGNTIYF. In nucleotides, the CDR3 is TGTGCCAGTTCCGAATGGGGGAATGGAAACACCATATATTTT.

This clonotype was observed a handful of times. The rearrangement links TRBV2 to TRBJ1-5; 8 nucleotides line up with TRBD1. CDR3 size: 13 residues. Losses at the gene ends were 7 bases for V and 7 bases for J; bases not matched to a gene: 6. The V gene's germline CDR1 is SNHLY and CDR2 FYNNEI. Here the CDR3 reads CASNRQGSQPQHF. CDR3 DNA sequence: TGTGCCAGCAACCGACAGGGGTCACAGCCCCAGCATTTT.

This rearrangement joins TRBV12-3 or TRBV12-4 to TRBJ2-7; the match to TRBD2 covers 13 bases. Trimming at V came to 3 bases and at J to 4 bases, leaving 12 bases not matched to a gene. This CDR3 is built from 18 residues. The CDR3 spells CASSFGLAGAQTHYEQYF. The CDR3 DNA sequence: TGTGCCAGCAGTTTCGGACTAGCGGGAGCCCAAACTCATTACGAGCAGTACTTC.

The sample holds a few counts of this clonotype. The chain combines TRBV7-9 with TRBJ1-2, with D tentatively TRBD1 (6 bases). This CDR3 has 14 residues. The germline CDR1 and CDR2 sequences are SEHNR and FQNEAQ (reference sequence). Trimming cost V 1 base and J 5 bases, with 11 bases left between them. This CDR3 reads CASSLGGQLYGYTF. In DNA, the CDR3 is TGTGCCAGCAGCTTAGGTGGACAGCTATATGGCTACACCTTC.

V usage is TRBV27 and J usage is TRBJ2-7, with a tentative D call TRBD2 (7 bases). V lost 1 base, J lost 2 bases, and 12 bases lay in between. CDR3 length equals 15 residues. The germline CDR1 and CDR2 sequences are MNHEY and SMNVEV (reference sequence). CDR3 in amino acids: CASSLWEGVPYEQYF. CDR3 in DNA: TGTGCCAGCAGTTTATGGGAGGGGGTCCCCTACGAGCAGTACTTC.

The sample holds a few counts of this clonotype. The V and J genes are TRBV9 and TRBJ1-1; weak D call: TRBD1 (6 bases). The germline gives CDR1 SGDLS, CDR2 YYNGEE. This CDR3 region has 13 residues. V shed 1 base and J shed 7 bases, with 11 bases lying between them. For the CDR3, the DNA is TGTGCCAGCAGCGTAAGTACAGGGTTTGAAGCTTTCTTT. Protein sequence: CASSVSTGFEAFF.

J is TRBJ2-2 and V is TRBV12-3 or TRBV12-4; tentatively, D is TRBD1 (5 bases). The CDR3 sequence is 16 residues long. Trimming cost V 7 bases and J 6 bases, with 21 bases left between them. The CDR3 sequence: CASTYRVGRWPGELFF. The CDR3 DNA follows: TGTGCCAGCACCTATCGGGTGGGGCGGTGGCCCGGGGAGCTGTTTTTT.

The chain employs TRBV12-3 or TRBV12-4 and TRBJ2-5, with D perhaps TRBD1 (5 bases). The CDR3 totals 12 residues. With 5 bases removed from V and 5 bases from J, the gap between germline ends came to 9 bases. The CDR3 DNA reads TGTGCCAGCAGTCCAGGGTACGAGACCCAGTACTTC. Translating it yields CASSPGYETQYF.

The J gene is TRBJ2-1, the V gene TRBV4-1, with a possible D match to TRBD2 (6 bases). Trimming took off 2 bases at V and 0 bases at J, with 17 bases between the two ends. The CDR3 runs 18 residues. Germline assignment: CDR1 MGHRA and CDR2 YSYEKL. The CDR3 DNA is TGCGCCAGCAGCCAACTATGGGGGGACCGCAGCTCCTACAATGAGCAGTTCTTC. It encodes CASSQLWGDRSSYNEQFF.

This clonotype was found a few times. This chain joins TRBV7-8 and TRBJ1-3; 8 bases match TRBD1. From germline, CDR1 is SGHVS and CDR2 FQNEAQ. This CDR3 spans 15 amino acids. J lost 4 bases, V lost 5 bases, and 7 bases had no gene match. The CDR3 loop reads CASSPRTGSGNTIYF. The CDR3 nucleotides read TGTGCCAGCAGCCCCCGGACAGGGTCAGGAAACACCATATATTTT.

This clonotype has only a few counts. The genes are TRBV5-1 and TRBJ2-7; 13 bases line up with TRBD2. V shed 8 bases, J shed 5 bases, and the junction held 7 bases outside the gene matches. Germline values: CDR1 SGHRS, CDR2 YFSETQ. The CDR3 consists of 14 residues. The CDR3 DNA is TGCGCCAGTCGACTAGCGGGGGGCCCACACGAGCAGTACTTC. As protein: CASRLAGGPHEQYF.

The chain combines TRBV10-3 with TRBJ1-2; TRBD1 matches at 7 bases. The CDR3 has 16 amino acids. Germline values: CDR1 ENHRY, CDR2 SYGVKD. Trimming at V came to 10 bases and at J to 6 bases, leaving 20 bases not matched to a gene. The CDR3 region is CATGGGHSETGNGYTF. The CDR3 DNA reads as TGTGCCACCGGGGGGGGACACTCCGAGACAGGGAATGGCTACACCTTC.

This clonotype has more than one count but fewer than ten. This CDR3 is CASSGTGGGGTQYF. The CDR3 DNA is TGTGCCAGCAGCGGGACAGGGGGCGGTGGGACGCAGTATTTT. V usage is TRBV6-1 and J usage is TRBJ2-3; 12 bases match TRBD1. Germline V gene lookup returns CDR1 MNHNS and CDR2 SASEGT. With 6 bases clipped from V and 9 bases from J, the junction kept 7 bases outside the gene matches. The CDR3 loop spans 14 amino acids.

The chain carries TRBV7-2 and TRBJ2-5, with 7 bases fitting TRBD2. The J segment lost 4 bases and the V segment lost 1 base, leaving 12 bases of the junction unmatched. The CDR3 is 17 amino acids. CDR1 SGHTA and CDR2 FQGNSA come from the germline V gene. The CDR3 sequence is CASSLGGGSGERETQYF. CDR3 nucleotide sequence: TGTGCCAGCAGCTTAGGGGGCGGGAGCGGGGAACGAGAGACCCAGTACTTC.

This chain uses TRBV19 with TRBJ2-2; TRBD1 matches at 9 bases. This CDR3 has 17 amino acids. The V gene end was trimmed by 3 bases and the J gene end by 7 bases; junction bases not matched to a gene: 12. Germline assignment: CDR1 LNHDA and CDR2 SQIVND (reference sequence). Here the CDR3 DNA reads TGTGCCAGTAGTATCCGATTGGGACAGGGTCACGTCGGGGAGCTGTTTTTT. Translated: CASSIRLGQGHVGELFF.

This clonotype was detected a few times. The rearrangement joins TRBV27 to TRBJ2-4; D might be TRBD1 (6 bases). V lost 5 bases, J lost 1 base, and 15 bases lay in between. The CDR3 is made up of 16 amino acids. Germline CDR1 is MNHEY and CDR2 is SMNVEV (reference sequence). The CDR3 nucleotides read TGTGCCAGCAGTCCGCCCTGGGGGCGGGCCAAAAACATTCAGTACTTC. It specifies CASSPPWGRAKNIQYF.

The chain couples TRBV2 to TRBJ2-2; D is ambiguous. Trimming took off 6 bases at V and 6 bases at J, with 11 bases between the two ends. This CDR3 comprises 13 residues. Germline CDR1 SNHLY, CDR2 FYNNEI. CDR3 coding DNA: TGTGCCAGCAGCCGGCAGCTCGCCGGGGAGCTGTTTTTT. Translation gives CASSRQLAGELFF.

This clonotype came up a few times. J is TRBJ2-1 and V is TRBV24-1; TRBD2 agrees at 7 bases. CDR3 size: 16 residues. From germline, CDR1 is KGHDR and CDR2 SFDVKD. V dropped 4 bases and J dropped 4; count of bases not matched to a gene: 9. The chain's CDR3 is CATSEPKRGGYNEQFF. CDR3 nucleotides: TGTGCCACCAGTGAACCTAAGCGGGGCGGGTACAATGAGCAGTTCTTC.

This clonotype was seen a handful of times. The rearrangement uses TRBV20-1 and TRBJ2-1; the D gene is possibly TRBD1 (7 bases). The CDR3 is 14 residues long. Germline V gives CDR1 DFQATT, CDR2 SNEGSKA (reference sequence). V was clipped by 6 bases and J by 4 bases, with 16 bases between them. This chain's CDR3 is CSAPGGLGYNEQFF. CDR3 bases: TGCAGTGCCCCAGGGGGGCTCGGGTACAATGAGCAGTTCTTC.

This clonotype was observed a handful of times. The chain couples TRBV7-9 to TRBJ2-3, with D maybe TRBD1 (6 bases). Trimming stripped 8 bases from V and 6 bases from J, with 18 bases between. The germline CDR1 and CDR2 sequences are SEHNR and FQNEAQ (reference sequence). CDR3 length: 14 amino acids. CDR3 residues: CASSGKGTMDTQYF. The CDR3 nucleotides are TGTGCCAGCTCCGGGAAAGGGACAATGGATACGCAGTATTTT.

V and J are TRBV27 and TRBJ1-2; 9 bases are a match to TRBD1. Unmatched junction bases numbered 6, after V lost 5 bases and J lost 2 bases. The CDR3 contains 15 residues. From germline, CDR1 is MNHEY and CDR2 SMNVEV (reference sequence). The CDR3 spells CASSPGDRANYGYTF. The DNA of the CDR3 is TGTGCCAGCAGTCCCGGGGACAGGGCGAACTATGGCTACACCTTC.

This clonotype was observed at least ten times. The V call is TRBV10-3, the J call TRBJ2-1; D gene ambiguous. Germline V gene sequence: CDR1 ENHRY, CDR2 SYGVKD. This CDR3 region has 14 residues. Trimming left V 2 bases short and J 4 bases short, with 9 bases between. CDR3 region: CAISESIFYNEQFF. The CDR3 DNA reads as TGTGCCATCAGTGAGAGCATATTTTACAATGAGCAGTTCTTC.

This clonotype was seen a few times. This chain's CDR3 is CASSPPTSGRRVYEQYF. CDR3 nucleotides: TGTGCCAGCAGTCCCCCAACTAGCGGGAGGAGGGTTTACGAGCAGTACTTC. The chain combines TRBV27 with TRBJ2-7; 12 bases map to TRBD2. The CDR3 is 17 amino acids. From germline, CDR1 is MNHEY and CDR2 SMNVEV (reference sequence). V shed 5 bases and J 4 bases; nucleotides not matched to a gene: 12.

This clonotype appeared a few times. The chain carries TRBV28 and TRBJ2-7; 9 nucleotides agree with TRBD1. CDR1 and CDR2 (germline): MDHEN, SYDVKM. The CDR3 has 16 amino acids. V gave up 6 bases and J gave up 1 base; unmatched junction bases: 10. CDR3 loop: CASRGIRDRDSYEQYF. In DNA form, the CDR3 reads TGTGCCAGCAGGGGAATCCGGGACAGGGATTCCTACGAGCAGTACTTC.

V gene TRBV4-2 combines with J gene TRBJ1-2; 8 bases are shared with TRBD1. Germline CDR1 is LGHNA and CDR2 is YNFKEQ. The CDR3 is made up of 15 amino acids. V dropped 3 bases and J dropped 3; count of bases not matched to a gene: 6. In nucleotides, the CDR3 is TGTGCCAGCAGCCAGTATGCGGACAGGGACTATGGCTACACCTTC. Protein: CASSQYADRDYGYTF.

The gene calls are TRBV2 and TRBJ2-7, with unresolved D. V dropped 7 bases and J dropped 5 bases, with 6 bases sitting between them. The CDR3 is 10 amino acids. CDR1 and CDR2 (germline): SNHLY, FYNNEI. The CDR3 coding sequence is TGTGCCAGCAAGGAGAACGAGCAGTACTTC. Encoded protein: CASKENEQYF.